Below, 9 T cell receptor beta chains from the same sample are listed, as sequenced in a study of technical replicates of blood from several donors. Method: immunoSEQ multiplex PCR; TCRdb's copy keeps in-frame clones and lacks some. The repertoire has some 60,000 clones, about 95% of them found once; the top ten carry 3%. Input material: PBMCs. These TCRs come from a human donor in good health. Some clones in this sample may be carry-over from other donors' samples.

The chain combines TRBV10-2 with TRBJ2-3, with D possibly matching TRBD1 (5 bases). Germline CDR1 reads WSHSY; CDR2 reads SAAADI. Trimming stripped 0 bases from V and 4 bases from J, with 11 bases between. The CDR3 has 15 residues. CDR3 protein: CASSESIRVPDTQYF. For the CDR3, the DNA is TGCGCCAGCAGTGAGTCGATCAGGGTACCAGATACGCAGTATTTT.

The rearrangement joins TRBV5-4 to TRBJ1-1; possible D gene TRBD1, 6 bases. The CDR3 runs 14 residues. V was shortened by 0 bases and J by 3 bases, with 9 bases between the two germline ends. Germline CDR1 is SGHNT and CDR2 is YYREEE (reference sequence). The CDR3: CASSLVSGDTEAFF. The CDR3 nucleotides are TGTGCCAGCAGCTTGGTATCAGGGGACACTGAAGCTTTCTTT.

The gene calls are TRBV30 and TRBJ1-2, with no clear D. Trimming took 0 bases from V and 8 from J, leaving 10 bases between them. This CDR3 contains 12 residues. Germline V CDR1 and CDR2: GTSNPN, SVGIG (reference sequence). The CDR3 DNA follows: TGTGCCTGGAGTGTTAATTTTTTCGGCTACACCTTC. Its protein is CAWSVNFFGYTF.

The DNA for the CDR3 is TGTGCCAGCAGGAACCGGGGGGGCTACGAGCAGTACTTC. This codes for CASRNRGGYEQYF. This chain uses TRBV6-1 with TRBJ2-7, with 8 bases matching TRBD2. Looked up from germline, CDR1 is MNHNS and CDR2 is SASEGT. The length of the CDR3 is 13 residues. J lost 3 bases, V lost 6 bases, and 4 bases had no gene match.

CDR3 residues: CAISESGGRGNEQFF. CDR3 coding DNA: TGTGCCATCAGTGAGTCTGGCGGGAGGGGGAATGAGCAGTTCTTC. The chain employs TRBV10-3 and TRBJ2-1, with TRBD2 identical over 9 bases. In germline, CDR1 is ENHRY, CDR2 SYGVKD. The ends lost 0 bases at V and 7 bases at J; junction bases unmatched: 4. This CDR3 is 15 amino acids long.

The CDR3 DNA follows: TGTGCCAGCAGCTCGGGACAGGCGGGACGCACTGAAGCTTTCTTT. Translated, it gives CASSSGQAGRTEAFF. The chain joins TRBV7-2 to TRBJ1-1; 8 bases line up with TRBD1. Germline V gene data show CDR1 as SGHTA and CDR2 as FQGNSA. The CDR3 loop spans 15 amino acids. Losses at the gene ends were 4 bases for V and 4 bases for J; bases not matched to a gene: 8.

The V and J genes are TRBV19 and TRBJ2-7; 8 nucleotides line up with TRBD2. The J segment lost 0 bases and the V segment lost 6 bases, leaving 7 bases of the junction unmatched. Per the germline V gene, CDR1 is LNHDA and CDR2 is SQIVND (reference sequence). This CDR3 spans 15 amino acids. The CDR3 nucleotides read TGTGCCAGTAGCGTTAGCGGGGCCTACTCCTACGAGCAGTACTTC. Protein product: CASSVSGAYSYEQYF.

V usage is TRBV6-5 and J usage is TRBJ2-1; 10 bases line up with TRBD1. Germline lookup yields CDR1 MNHEY and CDR2 SVGAGI. CDR3 length: 16 amino acids. Trimming took 2 bases from V and 7 from J; bases not matched to a gene: 8. CDR3 nucleotide sequence: TGTGCCAGCAGTTACCTGACCGGGACAGGGGTAAATGAGCAGTTCTTC. Encoded protein: CASSYLTGTGVNEQFF.

This clone was counted a single time. This sequence joins TRBV10-2 and TRBJ2-7; 11 bases agree with TRBD2. The CDR3 is 16 amino acids. Germline V lookup: CDR1 WSHSY, CDR2 SAAADI. Trimming at V came to 5 bases and at J to 0 bases, leaving 6 bases not matched to a gene. The CDR3 sequence is CASSRGLAENSYEQYF. DNA of the CDR3: TGCGCCAGCAGTAGGGGACTAGCGGAGAACTCCTACGAGCAGTACTTC.